Each of the 15 T cell receptor beta chains below was sequenced from the same sample in a study of blood T cell repertoires in COVID-19. Generated by immunoSEQ multiplex PCR, the TCRdb table keeps only in-frame clones and is missing some. The repertoire holds about 170,000 clones, with around 82% as singletons. The sample taken for sequencing was peripheral blood. Receptors were obtained from a woman aged 80 or older with active or convalescent COVID-19.

This clone was detected only once. This rearrangement joins TRBV7-9 to TRBJ2-3, with no clear D. Germline values: CDR1 SEHNR, CDR2 FQNEAQ (reference sequence). V was cut by 5 bases and J by 5 bases, with 5 bases left in between. The CDR3 totals 11 residues. The CDR3 coding sequence is TGTGCCAGCAGCCCACTAGATACGCAGTATTTT. This translates into CASSPLDTQYF.

The rearrangement uses TRBV2 and TRBJ2-1; tentative D call: TRBD1 (6 bases). This CDR3 region has 16 residues. Per the germline V gene, CDR1 is SNHLY and CDR2 is FYNNEI. Deletions cut 1 base from V and 1 base from J, with 11 bases between. Here the CDR3 reads CASSEDPGASYNEQFF. The CDR3 bases are TGTGCCAGCAGTGAAGACCCAGGGGCATCCTACAATGAGCAGTTCTTC.

The chain uses TRBV11-3 and TRBJ2-3; 9 nucleotides align to TRBD2. V lost 5 bases to trimming and J lost 3 bases; unmatched junction nucleotides: 9. This CDR3 is 16 amino acids long. Germline values: CDR1 SGHNT, CDR2 YENEEA. CDR3 loop: CASSAGLTSGTDTQYF. For the CDR3, the DNA is TGTGCCAGCAGCGCTGGGTTAACTAGCGGGACAGATACGCAGTATTTT.

The CDR3 loop reads CAISESGLVQGEQYF. CDR3 in DNA: TGTGCCATCAGTGAGTCCGGACTAGTTCAGGGCGAGCAGTACTTC. The chain employs TRBV10-3 and TRBJ2-7, with 7 bases fitting TRBD2. The CDR3 has 15 residues. Germline V gene lookup returns CDR1 ENHRY and CDR2 SYGVKD. V was pared by 0 bases and J by 6 bases, with 8 bases of the junction left unmatched.

The rearrangement joins TRBV24-1 to TRBJ1-4, with D possibly matching TRBD1 (5 bases). The CDR3 contains 15 residues. Between the trimmed V and J ends, which lost 5 bases and 7 bases, there was a span of 16 bases. Germline CDR1 is KGHDR and CDR2 is SFDVKD. The CDR3 bases are TGTGCCACCAGTGCGGTCGGGGGATTGGGTGAAAAACTGTTTTTT. Encoded protein: CATSAVGGLGEKLFF.

This chain links TRBV5-5 with TRBJ2-7; 11 nucleotides align to TRBD1. The CDR3 sequence is 14 residues long. Germline CDR1 is SGHKS and CDR2 is YYEKEE (reference sequence). Trimming took 3 bases from V and 6 from J; bases not matched to a gene: 5. CDR3 in amino acids: CASSWGQGGGEQYF. The CDR3 nucleotides read TGTGCCAGCAGCTGGGGACAGGGGGGAGGCGAGCAGTACTTC.

Only a few counts were recorded for this clone. The genes are TRBV3-1 (or the pseudogene TRBV3-2) and TRBJ1-2; D is uncertain. Germline V gene sequence: CDR1 LGHDT, CDR2 YNNKEL (reference sequence). This CDR3 contains 16 residues. Trimming took 0 bases from V and 0 from J, leaving 11 bases between them. CDR3 in amino acids: CASSQDPVATNYGYTF. CDR3 nucleotide sequence: TGTGCCAGCAGCCAAGATCCGGTAGCTACTAACTATGGCTACACCTTC.

This clone was recorded only once. The chain carries TRBV4-2 and TRBJ1-1, with a tentative D call TRBD1 (6 bases). The germline CDR1 and CDR2 sequences are LGHNA and YNFKEQ. Trimming took off 3 bases at V and 5 bases at J, with 16 bases between the two ends. The CDR3 loop spans 15 amino acids. The CDR3 nucleotides are TGTGCCAGCAGCCACCCACAGGGAATAGGGACTGAAGCTTTCTTT. It yields the protein CASSHPQGIGTEAFF.

The rearrangement links TRBV7-9 to TRBJ1-2; D is perhaps TRBD1 (5 bases). CDR1 and CDR2 from the germline V gene are SEHNR and FQNEAQ (reference sequence). V was cut by 6 bases and J by 13 bases, with 24 bases left in between. CDR3 length: 14 amino acids. CDR3 amino acids: CASSSSGTEGLSTF. The CDR3 DNA reads as TGTGCCAGCAGTTCGAGCGGGACGGAAGGACTCTCCACCTTC.

The genes are TRBV27 and TRBJ2-5; perhaps TRBD2 as D (6 bases). The CDR3 spans 13 residues. Germline CDR1 is MNHEY and CDR2 is SMNVEV (reference sequence). Trimming pared 3 bases from V and 7 bases from J, leaving 12 bases between. CDR3 sequence reads: CASSFRSGGTQYF. The CDR3 DNA follows: TGTGCCAGCAGTTTCCGGTCCGGGGGGACCCAGTACTTC.

The chain couples TRBV20-1 to TRBJ1-1, with D possibly being TRBD1 (5 bases). The CDR3 length is 11 residues. Germline V lookup: CDR1 DFQATT, CDR2 SNEGSKA (reference sequence). Trimming left V 0 bases short and J 11 bases short, with 10 bases between. CDR3 coding DNA: TGCAGTGCTAGAGATTCGCCAGGGGCTTTCTTT. Translating gives CSARDSPGAFF.

The J gene is TRBJ2-2, the V gene TRBV5-1; D perhaps matches TRBD1 (6 bases). V was clipped by 3 bases and J by 5 bases, with 14 bases between them. CDR3 length: 15 residues. Germline CDR1 SGHRS, CDR2 YFSETQ. The CDR3 spells CASSSGQQGTGELFF. In nucleotides, the CDR3 is TGCGCCAGCAGCTCCGGACAGCAGGGGACCGGGGAGCTGTTTTTT.

The rearrangement joins TRBV28 to TRBJ2-2, with D perhaps matching TRBD1 (6 bases). The CDR3 has 19 amino acids. The germline CDR1 and CDR2 sequences are MDHEN and SYDVKM. The germline V and J ends were trimmed by 4 bases and 4 bases, with 25 bases remaining between them. Written as DNA, the CDR3 is TGTGCCAGCAGTTCCCTTACCCCGGACCAAAAAGGGGGCACCGGGGAGCTGTTTTTT. Its protein product is CASSSLTPDQKGGTGELFF.

The chain employs TRBV29-1 and TRBJ1-2; D unresolved. The CDR3 is 14 residues long. Germline V gives CDR1 SQVTM, CDR2 ANQGSEA. Trimming removed 0 bases from V and 0 bases from J, with 8 bases in between. DNA of the CDR3: TGCAGCGTTGAAGACAGATCCTCTAACTATGGCTACACCTTC. Translation: CSVEDRSSNYGYTF.

The chain carries TRBV5-1 and TRBJ1-2; TRBD1 matches 9 bases. Germline CDR1 SGHRS, CDR2 YFSETQ. Germline trimming cut 4 bases from V and 8 bases from J; bases unmatched to any gene: 6. CDR3 length equals 13 residues. CDR3 nucleotides: TGCGCCAGCAGCACGGGACAGGGAGACGGCTACACCTTC. It yields the protein CASSTGQGDGYTF.